This T cell receptor beta chain originates from a study of CD4+ T cells in melanoma. General study points: Diverse differentiation states were reported for melanoma neoantigen-specific CD4+ T cells.

CDR1 SGHTA and CDR2 FQGNSA come from the germline V gene. The germline V and J ends were trimmed by 2 bases and 2 bases, with 14 bases remaining between them. CDR3 length: 16 residues. TCRdb's copy holds only in-frame clones and misses some; the assay was immunoSEQ multiplex PCR. The sample yields 9,500 to 13,000 clones, roughly 65% seen once. Worth noting for this clone: Its cognate antigen is unknown.

The sequenced sample was cells from a culture (not recorded whether cultured in vitro). The V and J genes are TRBV7-2 and TRBJ2-3; tentatively, D is TRBD1 or TRBD2 (6 bases each). The sequence derives from a human donor with melanoma. CDR3 protein: CASSLSRGGYTDTQYF. CDR3 in DNA: TGTGCCAGCAGCTTATCGAGAGGGGGGTACACAGATACGCAGTATTTT.